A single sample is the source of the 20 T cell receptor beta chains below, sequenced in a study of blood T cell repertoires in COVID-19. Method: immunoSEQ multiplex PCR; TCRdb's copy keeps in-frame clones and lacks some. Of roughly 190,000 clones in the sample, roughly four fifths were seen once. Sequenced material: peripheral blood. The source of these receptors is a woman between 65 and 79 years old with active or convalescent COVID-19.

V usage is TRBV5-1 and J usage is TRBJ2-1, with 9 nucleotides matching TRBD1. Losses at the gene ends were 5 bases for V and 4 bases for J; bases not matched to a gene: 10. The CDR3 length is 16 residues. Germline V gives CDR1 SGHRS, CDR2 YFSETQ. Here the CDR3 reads CASSSDRGTFYNEQFF. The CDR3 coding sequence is TGCGCCAGCAGTTCCGACAGGGGGACTTTTTACAATGAGCAGTTCTTC.

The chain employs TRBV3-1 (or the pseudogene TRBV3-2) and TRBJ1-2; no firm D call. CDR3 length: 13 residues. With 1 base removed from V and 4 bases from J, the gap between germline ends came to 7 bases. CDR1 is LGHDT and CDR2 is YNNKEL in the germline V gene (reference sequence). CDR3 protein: CASSQAQIYGYTF. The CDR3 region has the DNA TGTGCCAGCAGCCAAGCTCAGATCTATGGCTACACCTTC.

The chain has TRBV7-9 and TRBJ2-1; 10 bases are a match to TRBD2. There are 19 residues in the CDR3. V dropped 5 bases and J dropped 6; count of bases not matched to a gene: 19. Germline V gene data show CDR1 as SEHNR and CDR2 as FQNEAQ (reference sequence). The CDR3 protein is CASSPSLAGALYAINEQFF. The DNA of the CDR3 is TGTGCCAGCAGCCCATCCCTAGCGGGAGCGCTTTATGCAATCAATGAGCAGTTCTTC.

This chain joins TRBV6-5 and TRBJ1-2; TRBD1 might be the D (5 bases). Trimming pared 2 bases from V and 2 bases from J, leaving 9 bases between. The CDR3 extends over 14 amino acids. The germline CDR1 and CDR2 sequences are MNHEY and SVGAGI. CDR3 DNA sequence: TGTGCCAGCAGTTACGGGGCAGGGAACTATGGCTACACCTTC. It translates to CASSYGAGNYGYTF.

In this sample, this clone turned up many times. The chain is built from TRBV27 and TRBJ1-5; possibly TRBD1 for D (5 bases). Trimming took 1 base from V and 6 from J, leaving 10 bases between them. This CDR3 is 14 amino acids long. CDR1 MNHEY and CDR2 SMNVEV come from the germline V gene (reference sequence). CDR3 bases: TGTGCCAGCAGTTTATTAGGGGAGGGTCAGCCCCAGCATTTT. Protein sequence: CASSLLGEGQPQHF.

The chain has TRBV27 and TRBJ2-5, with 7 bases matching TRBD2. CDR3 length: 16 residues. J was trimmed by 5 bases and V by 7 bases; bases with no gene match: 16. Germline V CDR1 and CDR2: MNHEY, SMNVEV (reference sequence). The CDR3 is CASTLTERGEVETQYF. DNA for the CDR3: TGTGCCAGCACCCTTACCGAACGGGGGGAGGTTGAGACCCAGTACTTC.

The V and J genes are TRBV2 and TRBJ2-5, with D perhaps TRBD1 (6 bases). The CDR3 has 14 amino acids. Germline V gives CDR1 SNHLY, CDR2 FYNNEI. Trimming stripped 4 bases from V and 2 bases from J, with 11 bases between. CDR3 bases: TGTGCCAGCAGTGGTGACCAGGGGCAAGAGACCCAGTACTTC. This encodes CASSGDQGQETQYF.

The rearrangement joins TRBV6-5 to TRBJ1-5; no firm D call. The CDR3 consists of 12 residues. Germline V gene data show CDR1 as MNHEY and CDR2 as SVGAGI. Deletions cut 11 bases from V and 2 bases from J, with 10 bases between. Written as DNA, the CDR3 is TGTGCCGCCGGGGTCCGCAATCAGCCCCAGCATTTT. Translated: CAAGVRNQPQHF.

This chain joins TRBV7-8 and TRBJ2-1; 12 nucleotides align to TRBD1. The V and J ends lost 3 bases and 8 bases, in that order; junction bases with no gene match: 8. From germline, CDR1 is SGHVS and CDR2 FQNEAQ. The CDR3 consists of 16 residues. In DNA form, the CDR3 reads TGTGCCAGCAGCTTGGGACAGGGGGCCAAGGTGCATGAGCAGTTCTTC. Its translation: CASSLGQGAKVHEQFF.

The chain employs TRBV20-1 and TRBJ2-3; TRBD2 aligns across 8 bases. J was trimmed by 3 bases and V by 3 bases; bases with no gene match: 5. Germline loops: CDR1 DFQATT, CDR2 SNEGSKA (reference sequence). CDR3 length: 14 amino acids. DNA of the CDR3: TGCAGTGCTAGTTGGGGGACTAGTACAGATACGCAGTATTTT. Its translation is CSASWGTSTDTQYF.

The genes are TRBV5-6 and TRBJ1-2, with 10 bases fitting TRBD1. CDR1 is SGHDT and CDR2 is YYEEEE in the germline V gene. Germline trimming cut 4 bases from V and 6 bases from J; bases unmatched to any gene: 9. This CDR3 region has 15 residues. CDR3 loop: CASSLWDRGVDGYTF. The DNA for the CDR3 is TGTGCCAGCAGCCTATGGGACAGGGGAGTAGATGGCTACACCTTC.

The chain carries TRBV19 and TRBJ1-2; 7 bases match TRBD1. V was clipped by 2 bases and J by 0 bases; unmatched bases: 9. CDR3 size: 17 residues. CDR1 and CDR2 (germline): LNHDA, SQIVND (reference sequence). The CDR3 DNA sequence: TGTGCCAGTAGTATAAAGATGAGGACAGGCTCTAACTATGGCTACACCTTC. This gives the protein CASSIKMRTGSNYGYTF.

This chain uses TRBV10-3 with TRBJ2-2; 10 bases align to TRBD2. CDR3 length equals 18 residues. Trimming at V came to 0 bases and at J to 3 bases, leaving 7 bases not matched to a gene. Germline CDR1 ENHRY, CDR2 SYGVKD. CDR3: CAISESPAGGPYTGELFF. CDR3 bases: TGTGCCATCAGTGAGTCACCAGCGGGAGGGCCATACACCGGGGAGCTGTTTTTT.

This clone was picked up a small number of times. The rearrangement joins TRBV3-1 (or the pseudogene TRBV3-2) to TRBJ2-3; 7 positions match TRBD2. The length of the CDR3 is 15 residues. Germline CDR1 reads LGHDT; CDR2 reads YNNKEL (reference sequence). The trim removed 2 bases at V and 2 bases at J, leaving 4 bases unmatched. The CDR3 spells CASSQPGLVTDTQYF. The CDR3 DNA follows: TGTGCCAGCAGCCAACCCGGACTAGTCACAGATACGCAGTATTTT.

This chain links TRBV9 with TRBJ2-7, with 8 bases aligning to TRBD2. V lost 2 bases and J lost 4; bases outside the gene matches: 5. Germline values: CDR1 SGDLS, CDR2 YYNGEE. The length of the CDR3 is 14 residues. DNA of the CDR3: TGTGCCAGCAGCGTCGGGGGGGACTTATACGAGCAGTACTTC. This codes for CASSVGGDLYEQYF. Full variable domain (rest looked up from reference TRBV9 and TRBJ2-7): DSGVTQTPKHLITATGQRVTLRCSPRSGDLSVYWYQQSLDQGLQFLIQYYNGEERAKGNILERFSAQQFPDLHSELNLSSLELGDSALYFCASSVGGDLYEQYFGPGTRLTVT.

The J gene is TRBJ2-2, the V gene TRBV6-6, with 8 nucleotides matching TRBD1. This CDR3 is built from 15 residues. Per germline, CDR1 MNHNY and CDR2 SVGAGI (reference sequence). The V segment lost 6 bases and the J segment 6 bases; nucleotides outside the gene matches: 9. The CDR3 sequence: CASRLGQATAGELFF. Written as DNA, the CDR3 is TGTGCCAGCAGACTGGGACAGGCCACCGCCGGGGAGCTGTTTTTT.

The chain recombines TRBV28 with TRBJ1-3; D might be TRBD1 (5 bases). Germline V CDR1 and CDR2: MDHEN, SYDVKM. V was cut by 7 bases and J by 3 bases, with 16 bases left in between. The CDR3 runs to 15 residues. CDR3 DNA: TGTGCCAGCATTCAACAGGCGGAGATTGGAAACACCATATATTTT. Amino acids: CASIQQAEIGNTIYF.

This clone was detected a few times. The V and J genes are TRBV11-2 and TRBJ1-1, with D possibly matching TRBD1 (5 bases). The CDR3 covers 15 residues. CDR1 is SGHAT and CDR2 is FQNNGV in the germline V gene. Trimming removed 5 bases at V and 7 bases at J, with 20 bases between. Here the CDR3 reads CASSRRRDSYLEAFF. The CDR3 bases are TGTGCCAGCAGCCGAAGACGTGACAGCTACCTTGAAGCTTTCTTT.

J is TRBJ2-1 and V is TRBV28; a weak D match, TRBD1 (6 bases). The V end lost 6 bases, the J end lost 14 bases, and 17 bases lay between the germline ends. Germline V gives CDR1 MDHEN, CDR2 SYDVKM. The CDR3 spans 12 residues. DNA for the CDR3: TGTGCCAGCAGCGTTGTAACAGGGTGGAAGTTCTTC. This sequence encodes CASSVVTGWKFF.

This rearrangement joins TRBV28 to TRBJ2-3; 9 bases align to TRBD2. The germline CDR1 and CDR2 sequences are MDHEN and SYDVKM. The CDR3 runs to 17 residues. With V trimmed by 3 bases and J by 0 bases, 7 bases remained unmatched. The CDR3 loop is CASSFPGLASSTDTQYF. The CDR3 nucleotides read TGTGCCAGCAGTTTCCCCGGACTAGCGTCTAGCACAGATACGCAGTATTTT.